Given below is one TCR beta chain in context. The target antigen is unknown. The length of the CDR3 is 13 residues. V dropped 6 bases and J dropped 11; count of bases not matched to a gene: 7. The germline V gene encodes CDR1 MRHNA and CDR2 SNTAGT. The data originate from a study of tumor-infiltrating lymphocytes in localized non-small cell lung cancer. Background on the study: From each patient, both tumor and uninvolved lung, non-adjacent to tumor, were sampled. Study-level points and caveats: T-cell fraction did not differ between immunotypes IM1 and IM2.

TCRdb keeps only in-frame clones here, not all; method: immunoSEQ multiplex PCR. The data show around 12,000 clones, nearly 85% seen once. Specimen: uninvolved lung tissue not adjacent to the tumor. The chain couples TRBV6-4 to TRBJ1-6, with TRBD1 matching over 7 bases. This receptor was taken from a human donor with non-small cell lung cancer. This CDR3 reads CASSDREGTPLHF. Written as DNA, the CDR3 is TGTGCCAGCAGCGACAGGGAAGGAACACCCCTCCACTTT.